This T cell receptor (beta chain) was identified in a study of blood T cells in healthy people across ages. From germline, CDR1 is SGHRS and CDR2 YFSETQ. The CDR3 has 16 amino acids. Losses at the gene ends were 0 bases for V and 1 base for J; bases not matched to a gene: 4. Alongside a J-beta primer mix, a sample-barcoded 5' primer served in a second PCR lasting about 7 to 11 cycles. TCRdb processed the 5' RACE reads anew with MiXCR; each CDR3 protein has one entry. The table shows approximately 690,000 distinct CDR3 sequences, with around 54% occurring only once. Specimen: blood. This sequence originates from a man in his 60s in good health. The chain joins TRBV5-1 to TRBJ1-1, with 9 bases lining up with TRBD1. The chain's CDR3 is CASSLVAGQGNTEAFF. In DNA form, the CDR3 reads TGCGCCAGCAGCTTGGTGGCGGGACAGGGGAACACTGAAGCTTTCTTT.